One sample yielded the 5 T cell receptor beta chains listed below, sequenced in a study of cytomegalovirus exposure and HLA in healthy donors. The PCR contained 60 Vbeta and 13 Jbeta primers. Sequencing was performed with immunoSEQ multiplex PCR; in TCRdb, only in-frame clones are kept and a portion is missing. The sample has fewer than 250,000 clones, 77% seen once. Source material: PBMCs. Receptors originate from a woman between 25 and 40 years old in good health and CMV-seropositive.

The chain's CDR3 is CASSQEGQGTPDTQYF. In DNA form, the CDR3 reads TGCGCCAGCAGCCAAGAAGGCCAGGGCACTCCTGATACGCAGTATTTT. The V call is TRBV4-3, the J call TRBJ2-3, with a weak D call TRBD1 (5 bases). The CDR3 runs 16 residues. Germline CDR1 is LGHNA and CDR2 is YSLEER. V lost 0 bases to trimming and J lost 6 bases, with 16 bases between them.

The rearrangement links TRBV28 to TRBJ1-1, with 12 bases aligning to TRBD1. J lost 3 bases, V lost 4 bases, and 9 bases had no gene match. Germline V CDR1 and CDR2: MDHEN, SYDVKM. This CDR3 is built from 17 residues. In nucleotides, the CDR3 is TGTGCCAGCAGTTACCGGGACAGGGGGCGTTCGGACACTGAAGCTTTCTTT. Translated: CASSYRDRGRSDTEAFF.

This sequence joins TRBV2 and TRBJ2-7, with TRBD1 matching over 9 bases. The trim removed 6 bases at V and 5 bases at J, leaving 11 bases unmatched. Germline lookup yields CDR1 SNHLY and CDR2 FYNNEI. The CDR3 totals 15 residues. The DNA for the CDR3 is TGTGCCAGCAGGCGGTCCGGGACAGGGAAAGACGAGCAGTACTTC. This translates into CASRRSGTGKDEQYF. The full variable domain, in which reference TRBV2 and TRBJ2-7 provide the parts outside the CDR3, is EPEVTQTPSHQVTQMGQEVILRCVPISNHLYFYWYRQILGQKVEFLVSFYNNEISEKSEIFDDQFSVERPDGSNFTLKIRSTKLEDSAMYFCASRRSGTGKDEQYFGPGTRLTVT.

This clone has only a few counts. The rearrangement links TRBV6-1 to TRBJ2-7; D is ambiguous. Germline-derived CDR1 and CDR2 are MNHNS and SASEGT. CDR3 length: 11 amino acids. Trimming took off 5 bases at V and 2 bases at J, with 4 bases between the two ends. CDR3 protein: CASSTTYEQYF. CDR3 coding DNA: TGTGCCAGCAGTACAACCTACGAGCAGTACTTC.

V gene TRBV5-6 combines with J gene TRBJ1-2; 7 bases match TRBD1. The length of the CDR3 is 14 residues. V shed 0 bases and J 7 bases; nucleotides not matched to a gene: 6. Germline CDR1 SGHDT, CDR2 YYEEEE. The DNA for the CDR3 is TGTGCCAGCAGCTTGGAAAGGGGGCTTGTTGGCTACACCTTC. The encoded protein is CASSLERGLVGYTF.